The 23 T cell receptor beta chains given below trace back to one sample, sequenced in a study of cytomegalovirus exposure and HLA in healthy donors. The primer mix had 60 Vbeta and 13 Jbeta primers. Assay used: immunoSEQ multiplex PCR; TCRdb lists only in-frame clones, some missing. The ten most abundant clones cover about 0.8% of a sample with some 200,000 clones. Input material: PBMCs. The receptor source for this set is a woman in her late teens or twenties in good health and CMV-seropositive.

The chain has TRBV28 and TRBJ1-5, with D possibly being TRBD1 (6 bases). CDR3 length equals 14 residues. Trimming left V 10 bases short and J 6 bases short, with 19 bases between. Looked up from germline, CDR1 is MDHEN and CDR2 is SYDVKM. The CDR3 loop reads CATSGGGVSQPQHF. The CDR3 nucleotides read TGTGCCACCTCGGGAGGGGGAGTAAGTCAGCCCCAGCATTTT.

V is TRBV6-1 and J is TRBJ1-6; D remains unclear. Per the germline V gene, CDR1 is MNHNS and CDR2 is SASEGT. Deletions cut 1 base from V and 7 bases from J, with 5 bases between. The CDR3 covers 13 residues. The CDR3 here is CASSEGRNSPLHF. CDR3 DNA: TGTGCCAGCAGTGAAGGGAGGAATTCACCCCTCCACTTT.

The rearrangement links TRBV7-2 to TRBJ2-1; TRBD2 is a possible D gene (5 bases). V shed 5 bases and J shed 10 bases, with 9 bases lying between them. The CDR3 spans 11 residues. Per germline, CDR1 SGHTA and CDR2 FQGNSA. The CDR3 sequence: CASSQDLEQFF. The CDR3 coding sequence is TGTGCCAGCAGCCAGGACTTGGAGCAGTTCTTC.

This chain joins TRBV7-8 and TRBJ1-5; no definite D call. The CDR3 runs 14 residues. V was cut by 0 bases and J by 6 bases, with 9 bases left in between. CDR1 SGHVS and CDR2 FQNEAQ come from the germline V gene. CDR3 protein: CASSLAIGSQPQHF. The CDR3 nucleotides are TGTGCCAGCAGCTTAGCGATAGGGAGTCAGCCCCAGCATTTT.

The genes are TRBV27 and TRBJ2-2; 12 bases agree with TRBD1. This CDR3 has 16 residues. The ends lost 4 bases at V and 2 bases at J; junction bases unmatched: 2. Germline loops: CDR1 MNHEY, CDR2 SMNVEV (reference sequence). CDR3 in amino acids: CASSSGTGGNTGELFF. CDR3 in DNA: TGTGCCAGCAGTTCCGGGACAGGGGGCAACACCGGGGAGCTGTTTTTT.

The CDR3 sequence: CASSSQSFDRREPETQYF. The CDR3 DNA is TGTGCCAGCAGCTCCCAATCATTTGACAGACGAGAGCCGGAGACCCAGTACTTC. The chain is built from TRBV5-7 and TRBJ2-5, with TRBD1 as a possible D gene (5 bases). TRBV5-7 is marked as an open reading frame, function uncertain. The CDR3 runs to 18 residues. The V gene lost 3 bases and the J gene lost 5 bases, with 26 bases spanning the gap.

The chain's CDR3 is CASSLIAGPSYEQYF. As DNA, the CDR3 is TGCGCCAGCAGCTTAATAGCGGGACCCTCCTACGAGCAGTACTTC. The gene calls are TRBV5-1 and TRBJ2-7, with 8 positions matching TRBD2. The germline CDR1 and CDR2 sequences are SGHRS and YFSETQ. The CDR3 is 15 amino acids. After removal of 2 bases from V and 0 bases from J, the junction contained 4 bases not matched to a gene. The full variable domain, in which reference TRBV5-1 and TRBJ2-7 provide the parts outside the CDR3, is KAGVTQTPRYLIKTRGQQVTLSCSPISGHRSVSWYQQTPGQGLQFLFEYFSETQRNKGNFPGRFSGRQFSNSRSEMNVSTLELGDSALYLCASSLIAGPSYEQYFGPGTRLTVT.

CDR3 nucleotides: TGCGCCAGCAGCTTGGCCGGGACTAGCGGGGGAAATGAGCAGTTCTTC. Translation: CASSLAGTSGGNEQFF. The chain has TRBV5-1 and TRBJ2-1, with 14 positions matching TRBD2. The germline V gene encodes CDR1 SGHRS and CDR2 YFSETQ. The V gene end was trimmed by 0 bases and the J gene end by 7 bases; junction bases not matched to a gene: 3. This CDR3 has 16 amino acids.

The V call is TRBV6-4, the J call TRBJ1-2; D uncertain. Per germline, CDR1 MRHNA and CDR2 SNTAGT. The V end lost 4 bases, the J end lost 4 bases, and 10 bases lay between the germline ends. The CDR3 is 13 residues long. CDR3 residues: CASSGTRGYGYTF. The CDR3 bases are TGTGCCAGCAGTGGGACCCGGGGCTATGGCTACACCTTC.

The chain couples TRBV2 to TRBJ1-2; 12 bases agree with TRBD1. There are 13 residues in the CDR3. Trimming at V came to 5 bases and at J to 7 bases, leaving 2 bases not matched to a gene. Per the germline V gene, CDR1 is SNHLY and CDR2 is FYNNEI. The CDR3 loop is CASSLGQGAGYTF. In DNA form, the CDR3 reads TGTGCCAGCAGTCTGGGACAGGGGGCTGGCTACACCTTC.

Here the CDR3 reads CASSPTASPVGYTF. The DNA for the CDR3 is TGTGCCAGCAGTCCGACAGCCTCCCCAGTCGGCTACACCTTC. The chain has TRBV6-5 and TRBJ1-2, with D possibly being TRBD1 (5 bases). Trimming cost V 5 bases and J 8 bases, with 18 bases left between them. Germline V gene data show CDR1 as MNHEY and CDR2 as SVGAGI. The CDR3 length is 14 residues.

The chain couples TRBV29-1 to TRBJ1-1; D gene ambiguous. CDR3 length: 19 residues. V gave up 3 bases and J gave up 4 bases, with 30 bases separating them. Per the germline V gene, CDR1 is SQVTM and CDR2 is ANQGSEA. The CDR3 loop is CSVDWAGSTRVGQITEAFF. The DNA of the CDR3 is TGCAGCGTTGATTGGGCAGGCAGCACTAGGGTCGGGCAGATCACTGAAGCTTTCTTT. The variable domain in full, with the rest retrieved from reference TRBV29-1 and TRBJ1-1, is SAVISQKPSRDICQRGTSLTIQCQVDSQVTMMFWYRQQPGQSLTLIATANQGSEATYESGFVIDKFPISRPNLTFSTLTVSNMSPEDSSIYLCSVDWAGSTRVGQITEAFFGQGTRLTVV.

The chain joins TRBV5-1 to TRBJ1-5; 7 bases map to TRBD1. The V gene end was trimmed by 5 bases and the J gene end by 2 bases; junction bases not matched to a gene: 13. Per germline, CDR1 SGHRS and CDR2 YFSETQ. There are 17 residues in the CDR3. DNA of the CDR3: TGCGCCAGCAGACCTTTCCCAGGACAGGAGGGCAATCAGCCCCAGCATTTT. This sequence encodes CASRPFPGQEGNQPQHF. Full variable domain (rest looked up from reference TRBV5-1 and TRBJ1-5): KAGVTQTPRYLIKTRGQQVTLSCSPISGHRSVSWYQQTPGQGLQFLFEYFSETQRNKGNFPGRFSGRQFSNSRSEMNVSTLELGDSALYLCASRPFPGQEGNQPQHFGDGTRLSIL.

The chain has TRBV5-1 and TRBJ2-2; 11 nucleotides align to TRBD2. The V gene's germline CDR1 is SGHRS and CDR2 YFSETQ. The CDR3 extends over 18 amino acids. V gave up 3 bases and J gave up 7 bases; unmatched junction bases: 14. The CDR3 here is CASSSMITSGRSNGELFF. CDR3 DNA: TGCGCCAGCAGCTCGATGATAACTAGCGGGAGATCGAACGGGGAGCTGTTTTTT.

The chain combines TRBV6-5 with TRBJ1-2, with a weak D call TRBD1 (6 bases). The CDR3 is made up of 15 amino acids. The V end was cut by 2 bases, the J end by 2 bases, with 12 bases between. Germline CDR1 MNHEY, CDR2 SVGAGI. The CDR3, as DNA: TGTGCCAGCAGTTACGGGTTAGGACAGAACTATGGCTACACCTTC. Its protein is CASSYGLGQNYGYTF.

The V gene is TRBV12-5, the J gene TRBJ1-1; TRBD1 matches 8 bases. V lost 4 bases to trimming and J lost 1 base; unmatched junction nucleotides: 8. This CDR3 region has 16 residues. Germline V gene data show CDR1 as LGHNT and CDR2 as FRNRAP. CDR3: CASGSRTGTQNTEAFF. DNA of the CDR3: TGTGCTAGTGGTTCCCGGACAGGGACTCAGAACACTGAAGCTTTCTTT.

This chain joins TRBV30 and TRBJ1-2, with D uncertain. Germline loops: CDR1 GTSNPN, CDR2 SVGIG (reference sequence). The CDR3 covers 12 residues. V lost 3 bases, J lost 3 bases, and 8 bases lay in between. The CDR3 protein is CAWSPSYYGYTF. In DNA form, the CDR3 reads TGTGCCTGGAGCCCAAGCTACTATGGCTACACCTTC.

CDR3 sequence (DNA): TGCGCCAGCAGCCTCGGGTCCGCGAACACCGGGGAGCTGTTTTTT. Its translation: CASSLGSANTGELFF. The rearrangement uses TRBV4-3 and TRBJ2-2; no clear D gene. V gave up 4 bases and J gave up 0 bases, with 9 bases separating them. Germline CDR1 LGHNA, CDR2 YSLEER. CDR3 length equals 15 residues.

The chain recombines TRBV2 with TRBJ2-3; 7 bases map to TRBD2. The J segment lost 1 base and the V segment lost 9 bases, leaving 7 bases of the junction unmatched. Germline loops: CDR1 SNHLY, CDR2 FYNNEI. The CDR3 consists of 14 residues. The CDR3 loop reads CARGGKRGTDTQYF. The CDR3 DNA follows: TGTGCCAGGGGGGGGAAGCGGGGCACAGATACGCAGTATTTT.

J is TRBJ2-2 and V is TRBV18; 7 bases line up with TRBD1. The CDR3 contains 14 residues. Germline V CDR1 and CDR2: KGHSH, LQKENI. V gave up 3 bases and J gave up 5 bases; unmatched junction bases: 3. CDR3 nucleotide sequence: TGTGCCAGCTCACCCTTGGACAGGACCGGGGAGCTGTTTTTT. Protein sequence: CASSPLDRTGELFF.

V usage is TRBV7-8 and J usage is TRBJ2-5; D is possibly TRBD2 (5 bases). There are 13 residues in the CDR3. Germline values: CDR1 SGHVS, CDR2 FQNEAQ. Trimming took 3 bases from V and 2 from J, leaving 7 bases between them. This chain's CDR3 is CASSFSGQETQYF. DNA of the CDR3: TGTGCCAGCAGCTTCTCGGGGCAAGAGACCCAGTACTTC.

CDR3 residues: CASSQETQSHGYTF. CDR3 DNA: TGCGCCAGCAGCCAAGAAACACAATCCCATGGCTACACCTTC. This chain links TRBV4-1 with TRBJ1-2; D gene unclear. With 0 bases removed from V and 6 bases from J, the gap between germline ends came to 11 bases. Germline CDR1 MGHRA, CDR2 YSYEKL. The CDR3 consists of 14 residues.

The V and J genes are TRBV9 and TRBJ2-3; TRBD2 agrees at 9 bases. With V trimmed by 6 bases and J by 2 bases, 10 bases remained unmatched. Germline values: CDR1 SGDLS, CDR2 YYNGEE. The CDR3 consists of 16 residues. CDR3 sequence reads: CASKLSAGGITDTQYF. CDR3 DNA sequence: TGTGCCAGCAAACTTTCCGCGGGAGGGATCACAGATACGCAGTATTTT.